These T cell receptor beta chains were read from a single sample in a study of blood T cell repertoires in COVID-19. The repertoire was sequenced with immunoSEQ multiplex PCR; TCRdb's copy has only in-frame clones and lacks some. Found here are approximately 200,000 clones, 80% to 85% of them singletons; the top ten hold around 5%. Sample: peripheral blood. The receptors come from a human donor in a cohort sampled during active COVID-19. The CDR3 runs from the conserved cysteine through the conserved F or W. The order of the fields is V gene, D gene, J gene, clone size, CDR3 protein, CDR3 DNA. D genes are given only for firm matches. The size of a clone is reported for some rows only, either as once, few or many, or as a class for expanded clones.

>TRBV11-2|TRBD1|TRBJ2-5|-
CASSPGTVQETQYF
TGTGCCAGCAGCCCTGGGACAGTCCAAGAGACCCAGTACTTC
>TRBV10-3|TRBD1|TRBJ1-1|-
CAISEYSVTGATEAFF
TGTGCCATCAGTGAGTATTCCGTGACAGGGGCCACTGAAGCTTTCTTT
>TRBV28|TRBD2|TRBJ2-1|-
CAIKLAGGQDEQFF
TGTGCCATCAAACTAGCGGGAGGCCAAGATGAGCAGTTCTTC
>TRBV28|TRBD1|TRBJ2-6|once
CASSFRTGVAGANVLTF
TGTGCCAGCAGTTTCCGGACAGGGGTAGCTGGGGCCAACGTCCTGACTTTC
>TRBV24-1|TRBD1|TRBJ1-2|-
CATSDPGTEGGYTF
TGTGCCACCAGTGATCCCGGGACAGAGGGTGGCTACACCTTC
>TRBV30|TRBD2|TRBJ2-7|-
CAWSGTGLAGGGREQYF
TGTGCCTGGAGTGGCACTGGACTAGCGGGAGGTGGTAGGGAGCAGTACTTC
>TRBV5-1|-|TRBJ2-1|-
CASSLAGHISYNEQFF
TGCGCCAGCAGCTTGGCCGGACACATCTCCTACAATGAGCAGTTCTTC
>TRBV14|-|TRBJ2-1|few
CASSQLSVSAAEQFF
TGTGCCAGCAGCCAACTGTCCGTTAGCGCCGCCGAGCAGTTCTTC
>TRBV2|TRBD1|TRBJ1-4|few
CASRDRVGEKLFF
TGTGCCAGCAGGGACAGGGTGGGAGAAAAACTGTTTTTT
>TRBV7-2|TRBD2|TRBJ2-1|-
CASSPKGLAGGLGEQFF
TGTGCCAGCAGCCCGAAGGGACTAGCGGGAGGGCTTGGTGAGCAGTTCTTC
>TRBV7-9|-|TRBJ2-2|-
CASSPQGPLFPGELFF
TGTGCCAGCAGCCCTCAGGGGCCCCTTTTCCCCGGGGAGCTGTTTTTT
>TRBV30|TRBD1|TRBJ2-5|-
CAWGTGGEETQYF
TGTGCCTGGGGGACAGGGGGCGAAGAGACCCAGTACTTC
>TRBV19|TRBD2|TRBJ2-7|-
CASSREGRNEQYF
TGTGCCAGTAGTAGGGAGGGCCGGAACGAGCAGTACTTC
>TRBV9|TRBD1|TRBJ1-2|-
CASSVDQGASYGYTF
TGTGCCAGCAGCGTAGACCAGGGGGCTAGCTATGGCTACACCTTC
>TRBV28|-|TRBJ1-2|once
CASSYEGYTF
TGTGCCAGCAGTTACGAGGGCTACACCTTC
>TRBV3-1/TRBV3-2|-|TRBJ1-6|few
CASSQGFGTKALNSPLHF
TGTGCCAGCAGCCAAGGCTTTGGCACTAAGGCCCTAAATTCACCCCTCCACTTT
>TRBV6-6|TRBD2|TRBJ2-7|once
CASSPHTSGSSYEQYF
TGTGCCAGCAGTCCCCACACTAGCGGGAGCTCCTACGAGCAGTACTTC
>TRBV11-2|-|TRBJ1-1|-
CASSRDSLNTEAFF
TGTGCCAGCAGCCGTGACAGCCTGAACACTGAAGCTTTCTTT
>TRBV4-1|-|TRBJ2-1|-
CASSQVGSFAYNEQFF
TGCGCCAGCAGTCAGGTCGGGAGTTTTGCTTACAATGAGCAGTTCTTC
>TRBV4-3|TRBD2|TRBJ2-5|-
CASSQDWRTSGSEETQYF
TGCGCCAGCAGCCAAGATTGGCGGACTAGCGGGAGCGAAGAGACCCAGTACTTC
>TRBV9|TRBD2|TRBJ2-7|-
CASSVEVAGRRYEQYF
TGTGCCAGCAGCGTAGAAGTAGCGGGAAGAAGGTACGAGCAGTACTTC
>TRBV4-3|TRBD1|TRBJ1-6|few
CASSRDSYNSPLHF
TGCGCCAGCAGTCGGGACAGTTATAATTCACCCCTCCACTTT
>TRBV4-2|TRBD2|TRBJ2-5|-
CASSPVGSGVLQETQYF
TGTGCCAGCAGCCCCGTGGGTAGCGGGGTCCTTCAAGAGACCCAGTACTTC
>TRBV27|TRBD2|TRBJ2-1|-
CASSLSRGLAYNEQFF
TGTGCCAGCAGTTTATCGAGGGGACTAGCCTACAATGAGCAGTTCTTC
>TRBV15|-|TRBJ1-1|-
CATSKPSLGGEAFF
TGTGCCACCAGCAAACCTTCACTGGGAGGTGAAGCTTTCTTT
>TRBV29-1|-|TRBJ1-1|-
CSVLQGVTAFF
TGCAGCGTTTTACAGGGAGTTACGGCTTTCTTT
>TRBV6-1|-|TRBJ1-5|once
CASSERRYSNQPQHF
TGTGCCAGCAGTGAACGCAGGTATAGCAATCAGCCCCAGCATTTT
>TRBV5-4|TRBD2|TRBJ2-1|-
CASSQSGSSYNEQFF
TGTGCCAGCAGTCAAAGCGGGAGCTCCTACAATGAGCAGTTCTTC
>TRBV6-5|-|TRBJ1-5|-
CASSYRRTSSNQPQHF
TGTGCCAGCAGTTACAGACGGACTTCTAGCAATCAGCCCCAGCATTTT
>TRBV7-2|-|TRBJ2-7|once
CASSLTGSRNEQYF
TGTGCCAGCAGCTTAACAGGATCGCGGAACGAGCAGTACTTC
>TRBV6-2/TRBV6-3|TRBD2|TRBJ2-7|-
CASSKGLAELGQYF
TGTGCCAGCAGTAAGGGACTAGCGGAACTAGGGCAGTACTTC
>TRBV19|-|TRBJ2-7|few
CASSISLASVYEQYF
TGTGCCAGTAGTATTTCTCTCGCTAGCGTCTACGAGCAGTACTTC
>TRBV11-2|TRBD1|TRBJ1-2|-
CASSFPRNRAGGVYGYTF
TGTGCCAGCAGCTTCCCCAGGAATAGGGCAGGGGGCGTCTATGGCTACACCTTC
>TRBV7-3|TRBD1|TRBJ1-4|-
CASSRQGGEKLFF
TGTGCCAGCAGCAGGCAGGGGGGTGAAAAACTGTTTTTT
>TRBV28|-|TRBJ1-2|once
CASSLLEPGLYGYTF
TGTGCCAGCAGTTTACTCGAGCCAGGCCTCTATGGCTACACCTTC
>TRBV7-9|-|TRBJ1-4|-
CASRERSTNEKLFF
TGTGCCAGCAGAGAGAGGTCAACTAATGAAAAACTGTTTTTT
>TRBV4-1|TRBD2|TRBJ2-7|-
CASSQGLAEVYEQYF
TGCGCCAGCAGCCAAGGGCTAGCGGAGGTCTACGAGCAGTACTTC
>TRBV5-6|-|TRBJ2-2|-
CASDRGGELFF
TGTGCCAGCGATCGAGGGGGGGAGCTGTTTTTT
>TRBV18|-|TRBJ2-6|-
CASSPTVLLSGANVLTF
TGTGCCAGCTCACCGACAGTTCTCCTCTCTGGGGCCAACGTCCTGACTTTC
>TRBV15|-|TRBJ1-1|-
CATSRDSQGRTEAFF
TGTGCCACCAGCAGAGATAGTCAGGGCAGGACTGAAGCTTTCTTT
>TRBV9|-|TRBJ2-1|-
CASSVGAGGGQFF
TGTGCCAGCAGCGTGGGGGCTGGAGGAGGGCAGTTCTTC